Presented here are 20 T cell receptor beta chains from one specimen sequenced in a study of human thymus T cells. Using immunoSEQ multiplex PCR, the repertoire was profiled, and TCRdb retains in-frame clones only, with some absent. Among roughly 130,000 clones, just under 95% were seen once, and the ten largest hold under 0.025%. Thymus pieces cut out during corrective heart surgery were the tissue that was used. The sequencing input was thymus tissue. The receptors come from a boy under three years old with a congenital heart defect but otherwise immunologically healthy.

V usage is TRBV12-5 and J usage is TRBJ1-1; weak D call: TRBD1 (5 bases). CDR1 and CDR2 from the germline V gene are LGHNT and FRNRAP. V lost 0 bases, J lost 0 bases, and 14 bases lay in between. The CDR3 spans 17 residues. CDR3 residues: CASGLVLGTYMNTEAFF. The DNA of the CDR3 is TGTGCTAGTGGTTTGGTACTAGGGACCTACATGAACACTGAAGCTTTCTTT.

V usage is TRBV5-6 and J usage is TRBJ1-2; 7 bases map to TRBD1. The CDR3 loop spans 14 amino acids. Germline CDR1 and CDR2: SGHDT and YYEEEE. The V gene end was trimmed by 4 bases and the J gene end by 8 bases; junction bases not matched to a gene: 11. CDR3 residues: CASSPTGAIFGYTF. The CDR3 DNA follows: TGTGCCAGCAGCCCAACAGGGGCCATATTCGGCTACACCTTC.

The CDR3 DNA reads as TGCGCCAGCAGCCAAGATCCGGGGATCACAGATACGCAGTATTTT. Translating gives CASSQDPGITDTQYF. The chain recombines TRBV4-1 with TRBJ2-3; tentatively, D is TRBD2 (5 bases). CDR3 length: 15 amino acids. The V gene's germline CDR1 is MGHRA and CDR2 YSYEKL. V lost 0 bases and J lost 2, with 9 bases in between.

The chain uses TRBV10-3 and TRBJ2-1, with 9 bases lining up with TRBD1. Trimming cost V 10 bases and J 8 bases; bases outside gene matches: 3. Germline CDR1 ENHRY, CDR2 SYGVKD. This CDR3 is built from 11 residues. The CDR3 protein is CATTGGDEQFF. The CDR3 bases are TGTGCCACCACAGGGGGCGATGAGCAGTTCTTC.

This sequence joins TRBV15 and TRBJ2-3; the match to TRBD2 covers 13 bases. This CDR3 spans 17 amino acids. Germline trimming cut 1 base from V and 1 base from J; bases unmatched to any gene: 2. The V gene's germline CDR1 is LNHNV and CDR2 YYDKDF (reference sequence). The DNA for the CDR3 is TGTGCCACCAGCAGAGTGGGGACTAGCGGGGGCACAGATACGCAGTATTTT. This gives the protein CATSRVGTSGGTDTQYF.

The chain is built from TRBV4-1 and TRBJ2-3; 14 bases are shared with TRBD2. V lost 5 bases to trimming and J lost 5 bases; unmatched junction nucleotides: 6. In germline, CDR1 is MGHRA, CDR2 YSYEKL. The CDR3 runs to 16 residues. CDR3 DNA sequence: TGCGCCAGCAGCGGCCGACTAGCGGGGGGGGGAGATACGCAGTATTTT. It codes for CASSGRLAGGGDTQYF.

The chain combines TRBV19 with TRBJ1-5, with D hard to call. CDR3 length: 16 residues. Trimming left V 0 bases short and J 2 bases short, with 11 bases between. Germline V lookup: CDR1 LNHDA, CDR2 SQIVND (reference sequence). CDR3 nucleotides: TGTGCCAGTAGTATAGATTGGGAAGTGGGCAATCAGCCCCAGCATTTT. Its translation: CASSIDWEVGNQPQHF.

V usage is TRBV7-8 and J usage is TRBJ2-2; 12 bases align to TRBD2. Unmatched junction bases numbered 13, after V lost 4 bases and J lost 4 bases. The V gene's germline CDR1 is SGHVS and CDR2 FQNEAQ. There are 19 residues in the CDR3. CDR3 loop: CASSSPRLAGARSTGELFF. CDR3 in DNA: TGTGCCAGCAGCTCCCCCCGACTAGCGGGGGCGCGTTCCACCGGGGAGCTGTTTTTT. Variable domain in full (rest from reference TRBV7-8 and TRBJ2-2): GAGVSQSPRYKVAKRGQDVALRCDPISGHVSLFWYQQALGQGPEFLTYFQNEAQLDKSGLPSDRFFAERPEGSVSTLKIQRTQQEDSAVYLCASSSPRLAGARSTGELFFGEGSRLTVL.

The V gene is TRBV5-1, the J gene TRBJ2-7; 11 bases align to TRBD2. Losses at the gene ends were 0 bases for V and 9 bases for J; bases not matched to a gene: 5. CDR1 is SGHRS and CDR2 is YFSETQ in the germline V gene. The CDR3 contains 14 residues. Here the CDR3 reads CASSLGLAGKGQYF. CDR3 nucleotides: TGCGCCAGCAGCTTGGGACTAGCGGGGAAGGGGCAGTACTTC.

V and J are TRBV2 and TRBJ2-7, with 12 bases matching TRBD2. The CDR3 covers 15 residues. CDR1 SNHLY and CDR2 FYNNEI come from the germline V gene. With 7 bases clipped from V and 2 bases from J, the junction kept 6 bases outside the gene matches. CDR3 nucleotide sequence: TGTGCCAGCACTGCGCTAGCGGGGGGGCCCTACGAGCAGTACTTC. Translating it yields CASTALAGGPYEQYF. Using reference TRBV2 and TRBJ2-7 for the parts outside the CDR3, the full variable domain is EPEVTQTPSHQVTQMGQEVILRCVPISNHLYFYWYRQILGQKVEFLVSFYNNEISEKSEIFDDQFSVERPDGSNFTLKIRSTKLEDSAMYFCASTALAGGPYEQYFGPGTRLTVT.

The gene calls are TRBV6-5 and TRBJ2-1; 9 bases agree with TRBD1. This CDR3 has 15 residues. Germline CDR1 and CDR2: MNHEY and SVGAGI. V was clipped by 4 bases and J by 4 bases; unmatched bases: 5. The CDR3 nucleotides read TGTGCCAGCAGTTTCCGGGACAGGGTTTACAATGAGCAGTTCTTC. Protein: CASSFRDRVYNEQFF.

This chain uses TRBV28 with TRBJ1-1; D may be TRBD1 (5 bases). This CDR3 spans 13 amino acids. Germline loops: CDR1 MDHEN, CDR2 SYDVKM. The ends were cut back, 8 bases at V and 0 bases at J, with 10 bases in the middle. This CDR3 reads CASGGFLNTEAFF. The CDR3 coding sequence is TGTGCCAGCGGGGGGTTTTTGAACACTGAAGCTTTCTTT.

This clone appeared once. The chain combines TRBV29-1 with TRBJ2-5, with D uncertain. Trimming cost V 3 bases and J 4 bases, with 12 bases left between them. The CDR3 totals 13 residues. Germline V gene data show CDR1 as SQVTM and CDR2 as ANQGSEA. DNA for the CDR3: TGCAGCGTTGAGGGGTATCCAAGAGAGACCCAGTACTTC. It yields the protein CSVEGYPRETQYF. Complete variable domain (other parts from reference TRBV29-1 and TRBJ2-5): SAVISQKPSRDICQRGTSLTIQCQVDSQVTMMFWYRQQPGQSLTLIATANQGSEATYESGFVIDKFPISRPNLTFSTLTVSNMSPEDSSIYLCSVEGYPRETQYFGPGTRLLVL.

The CDR3, as DNA: TGCGCCAGCAGCCACCCCTCTCGGGGAAACTATGGCTACACCTTC. The encoded protein is CASSHPSRGNYGYTF. The chain is built from TRBV4-1 and TRBJ1-2; D gene uncertain. The V end was cut by 3 bases, the J end by 2 bases, with 13 bases between. CDR3 size: 15 residues. Germline-derived CDR1 and CDR2 are MGHRA and YSYEKL.

The CDR3 loop is CASSPRTGPSYEQYF. CDR3 nucleotide sequence: TGCGCCAGCAGCCCGAGGACAGGACCGTCCTACGAGCAGTACTTC. This chain connects TRBV5-1 to TRBJ2-7, with TRBD1 matching over 7 bases. This CDR3 is 15 amino acids long. Germline CDR1 SGHRS, CDR2 YFSETQ. The junction had 8 bases not matched to a gene; V was cut back by 4 bases and J by 1 base. The whole variable domain, filled in from reference TRBV5-1 and TRBJ2-7, reads KAGVTQTPRYLIKTRGQQVTLSCSPISGHRSVSWYQQTPGQGLQFLFEYFSETQRNKGNFPGRFSGRQFSNSRSEMNVSTLELGDSALYLCASSPRTGPSYEQYFGPGTRLTVT.

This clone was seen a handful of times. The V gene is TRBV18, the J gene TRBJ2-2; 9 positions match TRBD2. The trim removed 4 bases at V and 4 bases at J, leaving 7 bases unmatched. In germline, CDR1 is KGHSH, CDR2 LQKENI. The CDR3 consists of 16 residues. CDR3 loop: CASSRFSGGTTGELFF. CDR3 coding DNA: TGTGCCAGCTCACGGTTTAGCGGGGGCACCACCGGGGAGCTGTTTTTT.

CDR3 sequence (DNA): TGTGCCAGCAGCCTCCCTAGGCAGGACCCCTCTGGAAACACCATATATTTT. Residues: CASSLPRQDPSGNTIYF. This chain links TRBV4-2 with TRBJ1-3; D not resolved. Looked up from germline, CDR1 is LGHNA and CDR2 is YNFKEQ. This CDR3 region has 17 residues. Between the trimmed V and J ends, which lost 4 bases and 0 bases, there was a span of 16 bases.

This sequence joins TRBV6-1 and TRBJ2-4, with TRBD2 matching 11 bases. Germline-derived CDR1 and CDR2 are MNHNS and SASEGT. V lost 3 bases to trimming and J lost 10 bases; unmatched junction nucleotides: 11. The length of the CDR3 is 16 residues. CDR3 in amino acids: CASSDQLAGVSSIQYF. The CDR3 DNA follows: TGTGCCAGCAGTGACCAACTAGCGGGGGTCTCCTCGATTCAGTACTTC.

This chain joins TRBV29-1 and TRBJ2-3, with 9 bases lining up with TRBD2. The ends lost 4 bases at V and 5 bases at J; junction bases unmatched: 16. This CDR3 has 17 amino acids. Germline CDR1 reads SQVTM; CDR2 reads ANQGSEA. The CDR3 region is CSVVGGRSSGGVDTQYF. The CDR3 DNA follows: TGCAGCGTTGTCGGGGGCCGGAGTAGCGGGGGTGTAGATACGCAGTATTTT.

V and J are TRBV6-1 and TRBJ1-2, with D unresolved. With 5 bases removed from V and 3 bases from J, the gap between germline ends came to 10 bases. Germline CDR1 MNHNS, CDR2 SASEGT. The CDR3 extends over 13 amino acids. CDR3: CASSFGRDYGYTF. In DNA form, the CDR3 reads TGTGCCAGCAGTTTCGGAAGAGACTATGGCTACACCTTC.